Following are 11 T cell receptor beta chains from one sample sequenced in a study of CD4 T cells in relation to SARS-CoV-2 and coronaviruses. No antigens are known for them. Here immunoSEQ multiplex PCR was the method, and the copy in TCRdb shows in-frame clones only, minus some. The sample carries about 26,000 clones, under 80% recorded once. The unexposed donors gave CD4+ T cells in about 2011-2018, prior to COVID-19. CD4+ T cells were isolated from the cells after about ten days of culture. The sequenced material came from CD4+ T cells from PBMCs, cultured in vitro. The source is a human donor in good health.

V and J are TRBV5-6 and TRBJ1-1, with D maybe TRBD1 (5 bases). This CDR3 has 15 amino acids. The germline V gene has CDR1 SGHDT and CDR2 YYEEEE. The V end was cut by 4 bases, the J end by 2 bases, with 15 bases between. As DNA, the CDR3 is TGTGCCAGCAGCCCCGAGGGGAGACTAAACACTGAAGCTTTCTTT. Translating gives CASSPEGRLNTEAFF. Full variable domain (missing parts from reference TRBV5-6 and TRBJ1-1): DAGVTQSPTHLIKTRGQQVTLRCSPKSGHDTVSWYQQALGQGPQFIFQYYEEEERQRGNFPDRFSGHQFPNYSSELNVNALLLGDSALYLCASSPEGRLNTEAFFGQGTRLTVV.

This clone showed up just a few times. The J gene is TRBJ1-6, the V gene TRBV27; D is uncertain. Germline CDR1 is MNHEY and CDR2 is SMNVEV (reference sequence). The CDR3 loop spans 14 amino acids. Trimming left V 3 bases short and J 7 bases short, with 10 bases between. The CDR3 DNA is TGTGCCAGCAGTTTTTTGGATAACAATTCACCCCTCCACTTT. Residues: CASSFLDNNSPLHF.

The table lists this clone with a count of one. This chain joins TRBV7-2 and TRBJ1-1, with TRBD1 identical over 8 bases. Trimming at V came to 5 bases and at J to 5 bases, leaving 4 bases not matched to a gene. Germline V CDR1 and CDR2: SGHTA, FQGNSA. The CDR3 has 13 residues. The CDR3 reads CASSPQGGTEAFF. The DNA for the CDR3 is TGTGCCAGCAGCCCACAGGGGGGTACTGAAGCTTTCTTT.

The CDR3 DNA sequence: TGTGCCAGCAGGGAGGGGGCAGGGACCGGGGAGCTGTTTTTT. It codes for CASREGAGTGELFF. The chain carries TRBV2 and TRBJ2-2, with D maybe TRBD1 (7 bases). CDR3 length: 14 residues. V lost 6 bases, J lost 5 bases, and 13 bases lay in between. Germline CDR1 SNHLY, CDR2 FYNNEI.

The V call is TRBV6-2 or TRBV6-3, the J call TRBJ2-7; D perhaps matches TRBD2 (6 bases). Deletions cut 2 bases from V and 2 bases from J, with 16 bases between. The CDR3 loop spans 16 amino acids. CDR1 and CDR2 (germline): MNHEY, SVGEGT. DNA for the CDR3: TGTGCCAGCAGTTACCCCCGGGCGGGGCAGGCCTACGAGCAGTACTTC. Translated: CASSYPRAGQAYEQYF.

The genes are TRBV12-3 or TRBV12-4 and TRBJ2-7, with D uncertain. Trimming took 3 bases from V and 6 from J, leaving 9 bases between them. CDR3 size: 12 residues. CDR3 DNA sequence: TGTGCCAGCAGTTTGCCAGGAATCGAGCAGTACTTC. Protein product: CASSLPGIEQYF.

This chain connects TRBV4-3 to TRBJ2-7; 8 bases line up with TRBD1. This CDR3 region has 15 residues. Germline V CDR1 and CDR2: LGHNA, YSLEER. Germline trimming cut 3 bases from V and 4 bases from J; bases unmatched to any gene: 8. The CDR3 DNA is TGCGCCAGCAGCCAGGGCCGGGACAGGTCGTACGAGCAGTACTTC. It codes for CASSQGRDRSYEQYF.

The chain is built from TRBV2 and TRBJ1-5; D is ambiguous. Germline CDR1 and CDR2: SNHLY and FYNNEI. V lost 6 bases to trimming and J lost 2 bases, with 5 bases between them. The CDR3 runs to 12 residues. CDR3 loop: CASRVGNQPQHF. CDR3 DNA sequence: TGTGCCAGCAGGGTCGGCAATCAGCCCCAGCATTTT.

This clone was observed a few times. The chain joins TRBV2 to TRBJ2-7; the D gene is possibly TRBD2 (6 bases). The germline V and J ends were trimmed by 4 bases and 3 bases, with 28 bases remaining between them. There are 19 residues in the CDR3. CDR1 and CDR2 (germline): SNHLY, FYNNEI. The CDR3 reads CASSAAGTFLLRPVYEQYF. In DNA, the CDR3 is TGTGCCAGCAGTGCTGCAGGGACTTTTCTTCTAAGACCCGTCTACGAGCAGTACTTC.

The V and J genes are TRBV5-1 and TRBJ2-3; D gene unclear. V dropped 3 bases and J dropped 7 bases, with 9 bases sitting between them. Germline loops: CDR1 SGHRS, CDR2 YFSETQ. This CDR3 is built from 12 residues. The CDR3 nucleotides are TGCGCCAGCAGCTCGCCCCCGAATACGCAGTATTTT. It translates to CASSSPPNTQYF.

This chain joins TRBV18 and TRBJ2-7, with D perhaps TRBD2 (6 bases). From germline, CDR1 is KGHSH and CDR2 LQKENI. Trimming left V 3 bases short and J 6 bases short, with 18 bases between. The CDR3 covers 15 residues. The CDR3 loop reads CASSPGEGPGGEQYF. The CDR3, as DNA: TGTGCCAGCTCACCCGGAGAGGGCCCCGGGGGCGAGCAGTACTTC. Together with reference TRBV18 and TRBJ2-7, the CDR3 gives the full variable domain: NAGVMQNPRHLVRRRGQEARLRCSPMKGHSHVYWYRQLPEEGLKFMVYLQKENIIDESGMPKERFSAEFPKEGPSILRIQQVVRGDSAAYFCASSPGEGPGGEQYFGPGTRLTVT.